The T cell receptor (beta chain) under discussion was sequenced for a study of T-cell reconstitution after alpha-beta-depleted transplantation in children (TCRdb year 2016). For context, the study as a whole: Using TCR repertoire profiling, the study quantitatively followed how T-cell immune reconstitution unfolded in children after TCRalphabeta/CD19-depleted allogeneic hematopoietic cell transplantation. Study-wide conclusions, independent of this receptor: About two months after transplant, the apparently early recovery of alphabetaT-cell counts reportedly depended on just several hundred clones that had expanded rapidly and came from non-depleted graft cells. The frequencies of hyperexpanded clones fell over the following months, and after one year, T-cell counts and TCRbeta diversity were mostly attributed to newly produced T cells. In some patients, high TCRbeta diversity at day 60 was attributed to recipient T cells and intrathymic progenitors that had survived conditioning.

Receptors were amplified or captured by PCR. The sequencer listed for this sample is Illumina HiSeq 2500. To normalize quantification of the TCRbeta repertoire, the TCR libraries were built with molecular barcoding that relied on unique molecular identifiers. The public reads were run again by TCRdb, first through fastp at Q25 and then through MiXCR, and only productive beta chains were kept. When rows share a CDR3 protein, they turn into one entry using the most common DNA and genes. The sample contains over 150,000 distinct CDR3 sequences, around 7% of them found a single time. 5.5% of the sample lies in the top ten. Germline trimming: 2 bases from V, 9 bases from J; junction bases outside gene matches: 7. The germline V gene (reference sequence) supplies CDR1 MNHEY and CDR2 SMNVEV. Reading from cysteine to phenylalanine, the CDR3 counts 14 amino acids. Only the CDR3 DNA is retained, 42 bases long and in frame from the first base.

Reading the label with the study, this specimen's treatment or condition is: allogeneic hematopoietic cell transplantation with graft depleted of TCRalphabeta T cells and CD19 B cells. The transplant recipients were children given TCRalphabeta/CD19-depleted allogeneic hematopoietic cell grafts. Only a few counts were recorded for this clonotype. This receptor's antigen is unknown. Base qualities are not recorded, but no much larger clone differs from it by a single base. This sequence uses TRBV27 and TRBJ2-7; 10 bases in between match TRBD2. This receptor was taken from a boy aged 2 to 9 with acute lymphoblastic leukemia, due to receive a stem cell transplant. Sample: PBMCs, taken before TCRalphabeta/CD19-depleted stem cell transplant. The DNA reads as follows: TGTGCCAGCAGTTTACGCCTAGCGGGAGTAGTGCAGTACTTC. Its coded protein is CASSLRLAGVVQYF.